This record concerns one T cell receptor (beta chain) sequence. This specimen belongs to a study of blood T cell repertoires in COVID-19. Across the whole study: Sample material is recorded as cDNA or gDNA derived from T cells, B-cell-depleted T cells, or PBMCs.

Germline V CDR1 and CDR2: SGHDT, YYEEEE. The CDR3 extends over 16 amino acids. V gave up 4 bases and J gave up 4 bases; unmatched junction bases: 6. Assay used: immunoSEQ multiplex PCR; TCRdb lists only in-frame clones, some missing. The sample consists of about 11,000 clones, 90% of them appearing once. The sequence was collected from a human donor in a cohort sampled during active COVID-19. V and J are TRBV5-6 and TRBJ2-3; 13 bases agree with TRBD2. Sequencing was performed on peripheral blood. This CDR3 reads CASSPTSGGAADTQYF. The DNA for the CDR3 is TGTGCCAGCAGCCCCACTAGCGGGGGGGCGGCAGATACGCAGTATTTT.